The following is a T cell receptor beta chain sequence with its context. The same CDR3 can be traced to other DNA sequences in this sample. Clones were read by immunoSEQ multiplex PCR, and TCRdb kept only the in-frame ones, dropping some. The sample has some 80,000 clones; roughly 86% are singletons. This sample is drawn from a study of OX40 agonist ivuxolimab in advanced cancers. The V gene end was trimmed by 7 bases and the J gene end by 2 bases; junction bases not matched to a gene: 4. The CDR3 is 15 residues long. Per the germline V gene, CDR1 is SNHLY and CDR2 is FYNNEI. Sequenced here: CD4+ or CD8+ T cells sorted from blood, sampled in a trial of the OX40 agonist ivuxolimab. The V and J genes are TRBV2 and TRBJ2-3, with TRBD2 identical over 12 bases. The source is an adult with an advanced solid tumor such as melanoma, head and neck, liver or kidney cancer. The CDR3 here is CASTRTSGNTDTQYF. CDR3 in DNA: TGTGCCAGCACTAGGACTAGCGGGAACACAGATACGCAGTATTTT.